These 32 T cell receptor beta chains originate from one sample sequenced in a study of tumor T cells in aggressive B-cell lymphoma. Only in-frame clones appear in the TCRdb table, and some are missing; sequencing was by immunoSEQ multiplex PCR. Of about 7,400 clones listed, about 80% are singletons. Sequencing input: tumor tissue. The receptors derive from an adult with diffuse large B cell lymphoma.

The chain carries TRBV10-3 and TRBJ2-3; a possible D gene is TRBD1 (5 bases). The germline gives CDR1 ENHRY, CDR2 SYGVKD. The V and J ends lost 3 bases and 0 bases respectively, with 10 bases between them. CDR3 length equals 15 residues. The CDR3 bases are TGTGCCATCAGTGACCACAGGCCTAGCACAGATACGCAGTATTTT. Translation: CAISDHRPSTDTQYF.

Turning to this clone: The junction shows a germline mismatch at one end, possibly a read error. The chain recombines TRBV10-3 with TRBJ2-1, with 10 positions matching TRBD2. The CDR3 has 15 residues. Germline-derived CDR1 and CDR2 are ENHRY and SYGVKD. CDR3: CAISEASGGHNEQFF. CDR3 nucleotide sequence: TGTGCCATTAGTGAGGCTAGCGGGGGACACAATGAGCAGTTCTTC.

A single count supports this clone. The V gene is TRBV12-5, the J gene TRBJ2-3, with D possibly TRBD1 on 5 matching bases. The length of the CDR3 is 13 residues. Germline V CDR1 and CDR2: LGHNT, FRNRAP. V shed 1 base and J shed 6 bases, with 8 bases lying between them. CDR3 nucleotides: TGTGCTAGTGGTTTGGGACAGTCTGATACGCAGTATTTT. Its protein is CASGLGQSDTQYF. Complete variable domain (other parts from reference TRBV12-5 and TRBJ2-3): DARVTQTPRHKVTEMGQEVTMRCQPILGHNTVFWYRQTMMQGLELLAYFRNRAPLDDSGMPKDRFSAEMPDATLATLKIQPSEPRDSAVYFCASGLGQSDTQYFGPGTRLTVL.

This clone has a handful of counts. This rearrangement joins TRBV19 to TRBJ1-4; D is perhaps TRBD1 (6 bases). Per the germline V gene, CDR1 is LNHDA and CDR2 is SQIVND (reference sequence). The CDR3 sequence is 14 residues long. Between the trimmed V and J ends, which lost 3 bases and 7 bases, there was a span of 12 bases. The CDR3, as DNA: TGTGCCAGTAGTATGGGCAGGGGCGGTGAAAAACTGTTTTTT. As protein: CASSMGRGGEKLFF.

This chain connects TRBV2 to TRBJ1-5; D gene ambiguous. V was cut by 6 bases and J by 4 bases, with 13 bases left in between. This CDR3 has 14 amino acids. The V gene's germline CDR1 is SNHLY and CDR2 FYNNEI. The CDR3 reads CASSGLTGNQPQHF. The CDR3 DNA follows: TGTGCCAGCAGCGGACTTACGGGGAATCAGCCCCAGCATTTT. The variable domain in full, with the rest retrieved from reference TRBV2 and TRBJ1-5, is EPEVTQTPSHQVTQMGQEVILRCVPISNHLYFYWYRQILGQKVEFLVSFYNNEISEKSEIFDDQFSVERPDGSNFTLKIRSTKLEDSAMYFCASSGLTGNQPQHFGDGTRLSIL.

The CDR3 here is CASSPPGQTYEQYF. CDR3 DNA: TGTGCCAGCAGCCCTCCCGGACAGACCTACGAGCAGTACTTC. V and J are TRBV7-9 and TRBJ2-7; weak D call: TRBD1 (6 bases). From germline, CDR1 is SEHNR and CDR2 FQNEAQ (reference sequence). This CDR3 is built from 14 residues. The V end lost 5 bases, the J end lost 2 bases, and 13 bases lay between the germline ends. The complete variable domain, with remaining parts taken from reference TRBV7-9 and TRBJ2-7, reads DTGVSQNPRHKITKRGQNVTFRCDPISEHNRLYWYRQTLGQGPEFLTYFQNEAQLEKSRLLSDRFSAERPKGSFSTLEIQRTEQGDSAMYLCASSPPGQTYEQYFGPGTRLTVT.

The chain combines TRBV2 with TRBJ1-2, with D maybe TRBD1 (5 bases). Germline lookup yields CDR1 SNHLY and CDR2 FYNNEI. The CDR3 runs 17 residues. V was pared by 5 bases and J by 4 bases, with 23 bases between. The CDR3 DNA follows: TGTGCCAGCAGTCTTGACAGTCACCCCCTTGAACTCTATGGCTACACCTTC. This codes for CASSLDSHPLELYGYTF.

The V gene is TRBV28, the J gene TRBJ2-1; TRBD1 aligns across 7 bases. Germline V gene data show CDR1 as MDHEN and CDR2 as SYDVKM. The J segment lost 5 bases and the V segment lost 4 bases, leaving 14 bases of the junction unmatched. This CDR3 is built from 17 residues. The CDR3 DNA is TGTGCCAGCAGTTCCCCATATCTAAAGGACAGGCACAATGAGCAGTTCTTC. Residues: CASSSPYLKDRHNEQFF.

The CDR3 coding sequence is TGTGCCTGGGAGACAGGCAACGAGGGCGGCTACACCTTC. This gives the protein CAWETGNEGGYTF. The rearrangement uses TRBV30 and TRBJ1-2; D perhaps matches TRBD1 (6 bases). The CDR3 is 13 amino acids. Germline lookup yields CDR1 GTSNPN and CDR2 SVGIG (reference sequence). Trimming pared 5 bases from V and 8 bases from J, leaving 18 bases between.

The CDR3 is CASRQGTEKLFF. The CDR3 DNA is TGTGCCAGTAGACAGGGGACTGAAAAACTGTTTTTT. The chain uses TRBV19 and TRBJ1-4; 7 bases are a match to TRBD1. The trim removed 6 bases at V and 7 bases at J, leaving 2 bases unmatched. Germline V CDR1 and CDR2: LNHDA, SQIVND (reference sequence). The CDR3 consists of 12 residues.

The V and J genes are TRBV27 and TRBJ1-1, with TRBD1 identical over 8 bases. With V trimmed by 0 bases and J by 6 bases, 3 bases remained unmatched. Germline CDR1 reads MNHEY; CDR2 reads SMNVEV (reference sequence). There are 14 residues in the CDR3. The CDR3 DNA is TGTGCCAGCAGTTTATCCGGGACAGGACCTGAAGCTTTCTTT. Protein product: CASSLSGTGPEAFF.

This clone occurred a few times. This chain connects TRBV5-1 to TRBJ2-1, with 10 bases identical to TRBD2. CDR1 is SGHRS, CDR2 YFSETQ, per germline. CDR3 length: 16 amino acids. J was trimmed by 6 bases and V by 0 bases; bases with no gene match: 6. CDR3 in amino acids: CASSLARTSGVNEQFF. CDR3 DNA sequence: TGCGCCAGCAGCTTGGCTCGGACTAGCGGCGTCAATGAGCAGTTCTTC.

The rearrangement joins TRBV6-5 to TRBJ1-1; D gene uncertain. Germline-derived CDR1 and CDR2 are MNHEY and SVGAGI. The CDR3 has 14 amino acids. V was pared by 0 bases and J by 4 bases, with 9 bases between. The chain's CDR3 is CASSYSVGSTEAFF. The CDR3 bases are TGTGCCAGCAGTTACTCGGTAGGGAGCACTGAAGCTTTCTTT.

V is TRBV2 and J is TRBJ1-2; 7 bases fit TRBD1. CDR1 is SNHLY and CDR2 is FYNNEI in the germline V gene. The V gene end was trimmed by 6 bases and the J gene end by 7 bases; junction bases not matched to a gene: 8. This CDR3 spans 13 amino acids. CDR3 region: CASSHEGGFGYTF. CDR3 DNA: TGTGCCAGCAGCCACGAAGGGGGCTTTGGCTACACCTTC.

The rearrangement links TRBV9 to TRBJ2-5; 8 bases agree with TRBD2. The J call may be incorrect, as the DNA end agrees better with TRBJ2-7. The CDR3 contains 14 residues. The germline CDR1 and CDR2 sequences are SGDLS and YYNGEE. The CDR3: CASSAHGTSDEQYF. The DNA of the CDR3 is TGTGCCAGCAGCGCGCACGGGACTAGTGACGAGCAGTACTTC.

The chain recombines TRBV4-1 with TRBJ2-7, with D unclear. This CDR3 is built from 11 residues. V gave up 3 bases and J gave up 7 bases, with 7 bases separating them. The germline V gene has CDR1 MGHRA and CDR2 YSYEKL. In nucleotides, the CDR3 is TGCGCCAGCAGCCACACCGGGGAGCAGTACTTC. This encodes CASSHTGEQYF.

The CDR3: CASSLPTGGGETQYF. CDR3 in DNA: TGTGCCAGCAGCTTACCGACAGGGGGAGGGGAGACCCAGTACTTC. The chain links TRBV7-9 to TRBJ2-5, with TRBD1 identical over 9 bases. The J segment lost 5 bases and the V segment lost 2 bases, leaving 6 bases of the junction unmatched. CDR1 is SEHNR and CDR2 is FQNEAQ in the germline V gene (reference sequence). CDR3 length equals 15 residues.

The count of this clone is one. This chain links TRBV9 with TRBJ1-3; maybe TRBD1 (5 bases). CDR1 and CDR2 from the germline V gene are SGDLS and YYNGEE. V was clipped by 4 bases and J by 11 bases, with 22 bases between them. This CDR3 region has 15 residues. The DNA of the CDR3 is TGTGCCAGCAGCAACACCGGGGGGAGCGGCGGCGCCATATATTTT. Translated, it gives CASSNTGGSGGAIYF.

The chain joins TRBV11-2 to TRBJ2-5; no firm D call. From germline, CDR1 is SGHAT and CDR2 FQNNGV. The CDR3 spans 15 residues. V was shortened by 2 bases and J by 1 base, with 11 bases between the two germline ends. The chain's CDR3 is CASSLQAPIQETQYF. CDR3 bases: TGTGCCAGCAGCTTACAGGCTCCGATCCAAGAGACCCAGTACTTC.

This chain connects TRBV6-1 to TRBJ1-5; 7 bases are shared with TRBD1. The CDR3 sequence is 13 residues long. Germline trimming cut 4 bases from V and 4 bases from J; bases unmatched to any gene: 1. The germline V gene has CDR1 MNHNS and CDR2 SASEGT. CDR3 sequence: CASSARGNQPQHF. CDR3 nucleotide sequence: TGTGCCAGCAGTGCCAGGGGGAATCAGCCCCAGCATTTT.

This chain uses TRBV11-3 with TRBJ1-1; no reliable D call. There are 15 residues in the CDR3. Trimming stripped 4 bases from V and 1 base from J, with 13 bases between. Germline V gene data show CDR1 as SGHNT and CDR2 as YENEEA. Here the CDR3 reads CASSSGGLGNTEAFF. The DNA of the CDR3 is TGTGCCAGCAGCTCAGGAGGGCTGGGGAACACTGAAGCTTTCTTT.

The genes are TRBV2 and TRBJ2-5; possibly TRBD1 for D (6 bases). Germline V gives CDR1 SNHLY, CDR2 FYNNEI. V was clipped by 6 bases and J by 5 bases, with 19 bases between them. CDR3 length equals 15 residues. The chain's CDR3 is CASSRDYLQGETQYF. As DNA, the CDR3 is TGTGCCAGCAGCCGTGACTACCTTCAGGGGGAGACCCAGTACTTC.

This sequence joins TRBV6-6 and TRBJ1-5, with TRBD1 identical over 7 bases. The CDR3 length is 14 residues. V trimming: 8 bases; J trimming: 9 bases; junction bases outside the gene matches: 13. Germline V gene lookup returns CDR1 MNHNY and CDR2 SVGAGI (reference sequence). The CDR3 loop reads CASGAGGRVRPQHF. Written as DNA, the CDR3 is TGTGCCAGCGGGGCAGGGGGTCGCGTCCGGCCCCAGCATTTT.

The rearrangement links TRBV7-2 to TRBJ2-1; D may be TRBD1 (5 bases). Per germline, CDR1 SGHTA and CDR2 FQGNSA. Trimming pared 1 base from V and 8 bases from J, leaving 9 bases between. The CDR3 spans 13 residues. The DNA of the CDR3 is TGTGCCAGCAGCTTAGGGGGCACCCATGAGCAGTTCTTC. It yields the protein CASSLGGTHEQFF.

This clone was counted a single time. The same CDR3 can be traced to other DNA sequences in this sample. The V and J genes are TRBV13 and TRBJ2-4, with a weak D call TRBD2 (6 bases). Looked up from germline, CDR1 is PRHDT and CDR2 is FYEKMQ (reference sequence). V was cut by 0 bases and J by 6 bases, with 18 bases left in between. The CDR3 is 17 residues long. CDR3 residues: CASSLGRLAGFGNIQYF. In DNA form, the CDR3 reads TGTGCCAGCAGCTTAGGCCGGCTGGCGGGATTCGGAAACATTCAGTACTTC.

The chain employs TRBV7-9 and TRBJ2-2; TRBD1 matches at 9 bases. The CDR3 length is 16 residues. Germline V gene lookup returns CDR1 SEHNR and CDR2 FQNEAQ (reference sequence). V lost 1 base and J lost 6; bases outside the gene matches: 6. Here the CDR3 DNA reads TGTGCCAGCAGCTTAGGGACAGGGGCAAATTCCGGGGAGCTGTTTTTT. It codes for CASSLGTGANSGELFF.

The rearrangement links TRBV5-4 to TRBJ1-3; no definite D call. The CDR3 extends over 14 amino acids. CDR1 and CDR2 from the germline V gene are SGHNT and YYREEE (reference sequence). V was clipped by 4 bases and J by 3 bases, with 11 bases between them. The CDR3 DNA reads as TGTGCCAGCAGCACCGGGAACCGTGGAAACACCATATATTTT. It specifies CASSTGNRGNTIYF.

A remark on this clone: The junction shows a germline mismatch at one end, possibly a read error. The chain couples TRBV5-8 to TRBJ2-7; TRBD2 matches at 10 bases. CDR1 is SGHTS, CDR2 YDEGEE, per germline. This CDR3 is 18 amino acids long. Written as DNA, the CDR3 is TGTGCCAGCAGCTTGGTAGGGGTTCTAGCGGGAGCTTCCTACGAGCAATACTTC. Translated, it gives CASSLVGVLAGASYEQYF.

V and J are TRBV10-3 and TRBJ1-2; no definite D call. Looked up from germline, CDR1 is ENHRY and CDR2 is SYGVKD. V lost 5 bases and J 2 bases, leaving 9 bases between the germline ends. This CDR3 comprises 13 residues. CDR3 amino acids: CAISSPGNYGYTF. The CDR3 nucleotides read TGTGCCATCAGTTCCCCCGGGAACTATGGCTACACCTTC.

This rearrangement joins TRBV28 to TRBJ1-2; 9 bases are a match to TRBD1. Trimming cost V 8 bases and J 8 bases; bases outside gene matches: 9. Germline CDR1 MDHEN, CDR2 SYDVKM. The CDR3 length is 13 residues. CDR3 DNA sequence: TGTGCCAGCCTATTGGACAGGGGCGGCGGCTACACCTTC. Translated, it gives CASLLDRGGGYTF.

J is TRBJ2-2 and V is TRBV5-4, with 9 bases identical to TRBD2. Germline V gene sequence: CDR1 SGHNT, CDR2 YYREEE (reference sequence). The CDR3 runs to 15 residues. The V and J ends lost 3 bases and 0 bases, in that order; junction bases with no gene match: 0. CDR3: CASSSSGTNTGELFF. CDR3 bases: TGTGCCAGCAGCTCTAGCGGGACGAACACCGGGGAGCTGTTTTTT.

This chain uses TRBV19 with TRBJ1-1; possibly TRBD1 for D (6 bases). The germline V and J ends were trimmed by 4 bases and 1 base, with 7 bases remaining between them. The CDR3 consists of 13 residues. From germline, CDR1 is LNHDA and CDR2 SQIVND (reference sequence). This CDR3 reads CASSKQGNTEAFF. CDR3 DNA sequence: TGTGCCAGTAGTAAACAGGGGAACACTGAAGCTTTCTTT.